The 27 T cell receptor beta chains below were found in one sample sequenced in a study of T cells in tuberculosis. TCRdb's table, derived via immunoSEQ multiplex PCR, lists solely in-frame clones and lacks some. The table includes 25,000 to 35,000 clones, 87% detected once. The time point denotes: new active TB diagnosis, blood taken before or within 7 days of starting treatment. The sample in question was PBMCs, obtained at tuberculosis diagnosis. The source of these receptors is an adult with tuberculosis.

The chain joins TRBV6-6 to TRBJ1-5, with a possible D match to TRBD1 (6 bases). V was pared by 4 bases and J by 4 bases, with 8 bases between. CDR1 is MNHNY and CDR2 is SVGAGI in the germline V gene (reference sequence). CDR3 length: 13 residues. As DNA, the CDR3 is TGTGCCAGCAGTTTTGGGACAAATCAGCCCCAGCATTTT. It encodes CASSFGTNQPQHF.

This clone was counted once. This chain connects TRBV28 to TRBJ2-7; TRBD2 matches 8 bases. This CDR3 spans 14 amino acids. V lost 2 bases to trimming and J lost 3 bases; unmatched junction nucleotides: 3. Germline CDR1 and CDR2: MDHEN and SYDVKM. The CDR3 protein is CASSLPGGDYEQYF. The CDR3 coding sequence is TGTGCCAGCAGTTTACCGGGAGGGGACTACGAGCAGTACTTC.

The gene calls are TRBV7-6 and TRBJ2-1; 10 bases match TRBD2. CDR1 and CDR2 from the germline V gene are SGHVS and FNYEAQ. This CDR3 is built from 15 residues. V gave up 4 bases and J gave up 4 bases; unmatched junction bases: 4. The chain's CDR3 is CASSSSGSGYNEQFF. The CDR3 DNA sequence: TGTGCCAGCAGCTCTAGCGGGAGTGGGTACAATGAGCAGTTCTTC.

This chain links TRBV18 with TRBJ2-7; 7 positions match TRBD2. The CDR3 is 13 amino acids. The V gene's germline CDR1 is KGHSH and CDR2 LQKENI. V lost 3 bases and J lost 3; bases outside the gene matches: 2. This chain's CDR3 is CASSPGLLYEQYF. In DNA, the CDR3 is TGTGCCAGCTCACCGGGACTACTCTACGAGCAGTACTTC. Combining the CDR3 with reference TRBV18 and TRBJ2-7 gives the whole variable domain NAGVMQNPRHLVRRRGQEARLRCSPMKGHSHVYWYRQLPEEGLKFMVYLQKENIIDESGMPKERFSAEFPKEGPSILRIQQVVRGDSAAYFCASSPGLLYEQYFGPGTRLTVT.

The chain has TRBV5-4 and TRBJ2-7; 8 nucleotides match TRBD1. The germline V gene has CDR1 SGHNT and CDR2 YYREEE (reference sequence). V was pared by 3 bases and J by 3 bases, with 8 bases of the junction left unmatched. The CDR3 has 15 residues. CDR3 residues: CASSSMGQVIYEQYF. CDR3 nucleotides: TGTGCCAGCAGCTCGATGGGACAGGTTATCTACGAGCAGTACTTC. The full variable domain, completed using reference TRBV5-4 and TRBJ2-7, is ETGVTQSPTHLIKTRGQQVTLRCSSQSGHNTVSWYQQALGQGPQFIFQYYREEENGRGNFPPRFSGLQFPNYSSELNVNALELDDSALYLCASSSMGQVIYEQYFGPGTRLTVT.

The rearrangement links TRBV7-2 to TRBJ2-1; 8 nucleotides match TRBD1. The junction had 15 bases not matched to a gene; V was cut back by 5 bases and J by 9 bases. This CDR3 spans 16 amino acids. CDR1 and CDR2 from the germline V gene are SGHTA and FQGNSA. In nucleotides, the CDR3 is TGTGCCAGCAGCACGAATTTCCGGGACAGGACCGGTGAGCAGTTCTTC. Translated: CASSTNFRDRTGEQFF.

This sequence joins TRBV6-1 and TRBJ2-1; no clear D. The CDR3 loop spans 13 amino acids. Germline assignment: CDR1 MNHNS and CDR2 SASEGT. V lost 2 bases and J 9 bases, leaving 11 bases between the germline ends. In nucleotides, the CDR3 is TGTGCCAGCAGTGAAAGTATAAACGGTGAGCAGTTCTTC. This gives the protein CASSESINGEQFF.

This clone was found a few times. The chain uses TRBV2 and TRBJ2-7; D is possibly TRBD1 (5 bases). The CDR3 is 12 residues long. Germline V gene lookup returns CDR1 SNHLY and CDR2 FYNNEI. V lost 10 bases to trimming and J lost 0 bases, with 10 bases between them. The CDR3 protein is CATGSSSYEQYF. CDR3 sequence (DNA): TGTGCCACAGGGTCGAGCTCCTACGAGCAGTACTTC.

This chain links TRBV5-1 with TRBJ2-1; TRBD2 aligns across 7 bases. Trimming cost V 4 bases and J 0 bases; bases outside gene matches: 13. Germline V gene data show CDR1 as SGHRS and CDR2 as YFSETQ. The CDR3 covers 18 residues. This CDR3 is CASSAGALGRSSYNEQFF. As DNA, the CDR3 is TGCGCCAGCAGCGCCGGGGCACTCGGGAGGAGCTCCTACAATGAGCAGTTCTTC.

CDR3 region: CASAERGSGEQFF. CDR3 nucleotides: TGTGCCAGCGCGGAGCGGGGAAGTGGTGAGCAGTTCTTC. The rearrangement uses TRBV7-9 and TRBJ2-1; 7 nucleotides line up with TRBD2. With V trimmed by 8 bases and J by 9 bases, 10 bases remained unmatched. From germline, CDR1 is SEHNR and CDR2 FQNEAQ (reference sequence). The CDR3 has 13 amino acids.

This clone was counted a single time. This chain connects TRBV6-1 to TRBJ1-6; TRBD1 agrees at 8 bases. This CDR3 contains 18 residues. V trimming: 4 bases; J trimming: 0 bases; junction bases outside the gene matches: 8. From germline, CDR1 is MNHNS and CDR2 SASEGT. The CDR3 nucleotides are TGTGCCAGCAGTGCAGCAGGGGGCCTCAGCTCCTATAATTCACCCCTCCACTTT. As protein: CASSAAGGLSSYNSPLHF.

This rearrangement joins TRBV4-2 to TRBJ1-3, with 10 bases matching TRBD1. This CDR3 region has 17 residues. Germline loops: CDR1 LGHNA, CDR2 YNFKEQ. V lost 4 bases to trimming and J lost 2 bases; unmatched junction nucleotides: 8. CDR3 DNA sequence: TGTGCCAGCAGCCTAGTAGAAGGACAGGGGGCTGGAAACACCATATATTTT. Encoded protein: CASSLVEGQGAGNTIYF.

The chain couples TRBV6-5 to TRBJ2-7, with D uncertain. CDR1 MNHEY and CDR2 SVGAGI come from the germline V gene. V lost 7 bases and J 0 bases, leaving 10 bases between the germline ends. The CDR3 sequence is 13 residues long. The CDR3 DNA reads as TGTGCCAGCACCCCCGGTCACTCCTACGAGCAGTACTTC. It encodes CASTPGHSYEQYF.

The chain carries TRBV15 and TRBJ1-1; D unresolved. The germline V gene has CDR1 LNHNV and CDR2 YYDKDF (reference sequence). The CDR3 is made up of 15 amino acids. The V gene lost 0 bases and the J gene lost 4 bases, with 12 bases spanning the gap. CDR3 nucleotides: TGTGCCACCAGCAGAGAGGTGGGCCTGAGCACTGAAGCTTTCTTT. It codes for CATSREVGLSTEAFF.

This sequence joins TRBV30 and TRBJ2-3, with D tentatively TRBD2 (6 bases). V was cut by 2 bases and J by 10 bases, with 16 bases left in between. This CDR3 comprises 13 residues. Germline V lookup: CDR1 GTSNPN, CDR2 SVGIG (reference sequence). The DNA of the CDR3 is TGTGCCTGGAGTCTTGACGTGGGGGAGGCGCAGTATTTT. Translation: CAWSLDVGEAQYF. Full variable domain (outside the CDR3, taken from reference TRBV30 and TRBJ2-3): SQTIHQWPATLVQPVGSPLSLECTVEGTSNPNLYWYRQAAGRGLQLLFYSVGIGQISSEVPQNLSASRPQDRQFILSSKKLLLSDSGFYLCAWSLDVGEAQYFGPGTRLTVL.

This chain joins TRBV19 and TRBJ2-1; 12 positions match TRBD2. J was trimmed by 4 bases and V by 5 bases; bases with no gene match: 9. The CDR3 runs 17 residues. Germline CDR1 reads LNHDA; CDR2 reads SQIVND (reference sequence). CDR3 residues: CASSPWTSGERYNEQFF. CDR3 nucleotides: TGTGCCAGTAGTCCCTGGACTAGCGGGGAGAGATACAATGAGCAGTTCTTC.

This chain uses TRBV2 with TRBJ2-3; D gene ambiguous. The germline CDR1 and CDR2 sequences are SNHLY and FYNNEI. This CDR3 contains 14 residues. Deletions cut 3 bases from V and 0 bases from J, with 7 bases between. CDR3: CASSELISTDTQYF. The CDR3 nucleotides read TGTGCCAGCAGTGAGTTAATTAGCACAGATACGCAGTATTTT.

The chain has TRBV27 and TRBJ1-2; D is possibly TRBD1 (6 bases). Germline V lookup: CDR1 MNHEY, CDR2 SMNVEV (reference sequence). V was trimmed by 6 bases and J by 0 bases, leaving 14 bases between them. The CDR3 has 15 amino acids. In nucleotides, the CDR3 is TGTGCCAGCAGAGTACAGGGACCAACTAACTATGGCTACACCTTC. It is translated as CASRVQGPTNYGYTF.

V and J are TRBV30 and TRBJ1-1, with no clear D. Germline lookup yields CDR1 GTSNPN and CDR2 SVGIG (reference sequence). The V end was cut by 2 bases, the J end by 7 bases, with 14 bases between. CDR3 length: 13 amino acids. CDR3 amino acids: CAWSPPGRSEAFF. CDR3 in DNA: TGTGCCTGGAGTCCCCCGGGGAGAAGTGAAGCTTTCTTT.

The V gene is TRBV19, the J gene TRBJ2-4; the match to TRBD2 covers 15 bases. Germline values: CDR1 LNHDA, CDR2 SQIVND (reference sequence). CDR3 length: 17 amino acids. J gave up 8 bases and V 1 base, and 6 bases lay outside the gene matches. The CDR3: CASSIVRGLAGGYIQYF. Written as DNA, the CDR3 is TGTGCCAGTAGTATAGTTAGGGGACTAGCGGGGGGATACATTCAGTACTTC.

V and J are TRBV30 and TRBJ1-1; 9 bases are shared with TRBD1. CDR1 and CDR2 (germline): GTSNPN, SVGIG (reference sequence). This CDR3 has 16 amino acids. V lost 4 bases to trimming and J lost 1 base; unmatched junction nucleotides: 10. CDR3 residues: CAWKHAYRGPNTEAFF. CDR3 DNA: TGTGCCTGGAAACATGCTTACAGGGGGCCGAACACTGAAGCTTTCTTT. The full variable domain, rest sourced from reference TRBV30 and TRBJ1-1, is SQTIHQWPATLVQPVGSPLSLECTVEGTSNPNLYWYRQAAGRGLQLLFYSVGIGQISSEVPQNLSASRPQDRQFILSSKKLLLSDSGFYLCAWKHAYRGPNTEAFFGQGTRLTVV.

The chain employs TRBV4-1 and TRBJ2-1, with 13 bases identical to TRBD2. This CDR3 region has 16 residues. V lost 1 base and J lost 6; bases outside the gene matches: 3. Germline CDR1 reads MGHRA; CDR2 reads YSYEKL. In DNA, the CDR3 is TGCGCCAGCAGCCAAGCCGGACTAGCGGGAGTCAATGAGCAGTTCTTC. Protein product: CASSQAGLAGVNEQFF.

This clone was seen more than once but under ten times. The V call is TRBV6-1, the J call TRBJ1-5, with a tentative D call TRBD1 (5 bases). Trimming took 6 bases from V and 0 from J, leaving 6 bases between them. This CDR3 has 13 amino acids. Germline V gene sequence: CDR1 MNHNS, CDR2 SASEGT. The DNA for the CDR3 is TGTGCCAGCAGCGACAGTAGCAATCAGCCCCAGCATTTT. It yields the protein CASSDSSNQPQHF.

The J gene is TRBJ1-3, the V gene TRBV5-6; a possible D gene is TRBD1 (6 bases). Trimming removed 6 bases from V and 0 bases from J, with 13 bases in between. The CDR3 runs to 15 residues. Germline lookup yields CDR1 SGHDT and CDR2 YYEEEE. The CDR3 protein is CASILGGGSGNTIYF. The CDR3 DNA follows: TGTGCCAGCATTCTGGGAGGGGGCTCTGGAAACACCATATATTTT.

The CDR3 coding sequence is TGCGCCAGCAGCACCGGACAGCGACAACCCTCCTACGAGCAGTACTTC. Its translation: CASSTGQRQPSYEQYF. The chain is built from TRBV5-1 and TRBJ2-7; possible D gene TRBD1, 6 bases. Trimming removed 4 bases at V and 0 bases at J, with 17 bases between. The CDR3 has 16 amino acids. The germline V gene encodes CDR1 SGHRS and CDR2 YFSETQ.

CDR3 sequence (DNA): TGTGCCAGTAGTATTTCGGTGAACACTGAAGCTTTCTTT. Its protein is CASSISVNTEAFF. The chain couples TRBV19 to TRBJ1-1; D is ambiguous. Germline V gene data show CDR1 as LNHDA and CDR2 as SQIVND (reference sequence). The CDR3 totals 13 residues. With 3 bases removed from V and 0 bases from J, the gap between germline ends came to 5 bases.

The rearrangement uses TRBV19 and TRBJ2-3; D gene ambiguous. V was clipped by 3 bases and J by 8 bases, with 9 bases between them. The CDR3 covers 12 residues. Germline V gene lookup returns CDR1 LNHDA and CDR2 SQIVND (reference sequence). Written as DNA, the CDR3 is TGTGCCAGTAGTATGCCTCCCGGTACGCAGTATTTT. This gives the protein CASSMPPGTQYF.